The entry below describes one T cell receptor beta chain. Its matching antigen is unknown. This entry is derived from a study of blood T cells in healthy people across ages. Study-wide results and limits: Naive CD4+ cells and diversity were both higher in long-lived donors than in aged donors.

Primers used in a second PCR of about 6 to 11 cycles were a sample-barcoded 5' primer and a J-beta primer mix. A single record per CDR3 protein comes from TCRdb applying MiXCR to the 5' RACE reads. The sample carries approximately 810,000 distinct CDR3 sequences, around 34% recorded once. With each sample, at least 6 micrograms of total RNA were extracted. CDR3 length equals 15 residues. V shed 3 bases and J 6 bases; nucleotides not matched to a gene: 6. The TCR originated in a man aged 18 to 29 in good health. The sample comprised blood. The chain joins TRBV12-3 or TRBV12-4 to TRBJ2-2, with 8 bases that match TRBD1. CDR3: CASSFPGGWAGELFF. Written as DNA, the CDR3 is TGTGCCAGCAGTTTCCCAGGGGGCTGGGCCGGGGAGCTGTTTTTT.